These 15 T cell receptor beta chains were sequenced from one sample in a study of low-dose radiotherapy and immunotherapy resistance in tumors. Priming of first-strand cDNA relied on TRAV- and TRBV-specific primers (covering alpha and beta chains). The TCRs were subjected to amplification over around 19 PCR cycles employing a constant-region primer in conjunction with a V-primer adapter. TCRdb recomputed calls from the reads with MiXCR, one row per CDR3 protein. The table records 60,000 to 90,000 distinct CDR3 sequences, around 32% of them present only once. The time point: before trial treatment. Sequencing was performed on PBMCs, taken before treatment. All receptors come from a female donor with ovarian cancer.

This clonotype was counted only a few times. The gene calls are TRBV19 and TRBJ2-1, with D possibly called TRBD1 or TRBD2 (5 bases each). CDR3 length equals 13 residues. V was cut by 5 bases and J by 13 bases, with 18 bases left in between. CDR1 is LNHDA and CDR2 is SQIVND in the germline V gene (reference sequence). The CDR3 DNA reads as TGTGCCAGTAGTTCCGGGGCCCTAATGTCACAGTTCTTC. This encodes CASSSGALMSQFF.

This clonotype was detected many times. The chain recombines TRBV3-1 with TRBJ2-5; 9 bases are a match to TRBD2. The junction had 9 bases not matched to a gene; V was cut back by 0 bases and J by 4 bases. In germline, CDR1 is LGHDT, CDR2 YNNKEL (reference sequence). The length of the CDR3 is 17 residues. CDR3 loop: CASSQDRPSGVGETQYF. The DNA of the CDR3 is TGTGCCAGCAGCCAAGATCGGCCTAGCGGGGTGGGAGAGACCCAGTACTTC.

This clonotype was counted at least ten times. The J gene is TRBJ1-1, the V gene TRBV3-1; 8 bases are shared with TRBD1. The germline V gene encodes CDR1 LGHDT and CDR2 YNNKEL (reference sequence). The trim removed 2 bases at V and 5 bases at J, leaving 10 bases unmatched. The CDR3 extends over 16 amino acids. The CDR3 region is CASSQLFRGRITEAFF. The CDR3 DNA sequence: TGTGCCAGCAGCCAATTATTCAGGGGGCGTATTACTGAAGCTTTCTTT.

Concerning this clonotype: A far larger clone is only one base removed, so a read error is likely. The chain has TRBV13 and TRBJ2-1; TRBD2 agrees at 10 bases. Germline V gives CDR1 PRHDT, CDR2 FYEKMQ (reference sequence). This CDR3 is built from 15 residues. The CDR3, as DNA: TGTGCCAGCAGTGAAGCCGGGACTAGCGTCGGGGAGCAGTCCTTC. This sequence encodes CASSEAGTSVGEQSF.

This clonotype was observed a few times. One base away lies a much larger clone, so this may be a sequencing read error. CDR3 in DNA: TGTGCCAGCAGCCCTGGGGATCCGAGTGGCTACACCTTC. The encoded protein is CASSPGDPSGYTF. The chain is built from TRBV7-9 and TRBJ1-2; no reliable D call. Trimming took off 5 bases at V and 7 bases at J, with 14 bases between the two ends. The CDR3 consists of 13 residues. Germline lookup yields CDR1 SEHNR and CDR2 FQNEAQ (reference sequence).

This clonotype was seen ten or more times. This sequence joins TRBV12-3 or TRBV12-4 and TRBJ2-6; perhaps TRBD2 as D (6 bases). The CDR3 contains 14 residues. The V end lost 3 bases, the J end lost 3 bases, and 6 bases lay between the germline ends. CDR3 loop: CASSLGGGANVLTF. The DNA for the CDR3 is TGTGCCAGCAGTTTGGGAGGTGGGGCCAACGTCCTGACTTTC.

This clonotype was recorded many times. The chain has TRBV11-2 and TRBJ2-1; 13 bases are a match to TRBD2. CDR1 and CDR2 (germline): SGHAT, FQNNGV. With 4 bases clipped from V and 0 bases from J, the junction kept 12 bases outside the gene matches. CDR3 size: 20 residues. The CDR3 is CASSSPAGLAGWSSYNEQFF. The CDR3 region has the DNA TGTGCCAGCAGCTCACCCGCGGGACTAGCGGGATGGAGCTCCTACAATGAGCAGTTCTTC.

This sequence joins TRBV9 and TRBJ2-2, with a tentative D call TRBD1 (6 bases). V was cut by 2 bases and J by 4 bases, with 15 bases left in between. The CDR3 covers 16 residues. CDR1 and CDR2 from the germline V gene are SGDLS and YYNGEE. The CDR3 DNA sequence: TGTGCCAGCAGCGTCGGAGACAGGCGGGTCACCGGGGAGCTGTTTTTT. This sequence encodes CASSVGDRRVTGELFF.

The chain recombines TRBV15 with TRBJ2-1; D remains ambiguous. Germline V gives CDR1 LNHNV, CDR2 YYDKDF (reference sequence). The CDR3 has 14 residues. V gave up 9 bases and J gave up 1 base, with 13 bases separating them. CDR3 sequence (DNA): TGTGCCACTTCCCGCGGTGGATCCTACAATGAGCAGTTCTTC. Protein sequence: CATSRGGSYNEQFF.

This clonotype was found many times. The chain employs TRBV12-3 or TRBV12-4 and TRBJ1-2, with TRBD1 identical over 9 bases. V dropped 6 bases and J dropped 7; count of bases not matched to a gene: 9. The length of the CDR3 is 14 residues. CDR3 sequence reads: CASSLGQGTSGYTF. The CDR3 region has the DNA TGTGCCAGCAGCCTTGGACAGGGGACGAGTGGCTACACCTTC.

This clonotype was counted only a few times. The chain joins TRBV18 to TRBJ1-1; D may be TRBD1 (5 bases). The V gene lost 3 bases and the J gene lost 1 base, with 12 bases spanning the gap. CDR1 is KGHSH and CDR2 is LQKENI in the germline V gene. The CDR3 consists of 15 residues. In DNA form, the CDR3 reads TGTGCCAGCTCACCCCGGACACAGCCGAACACTGAAGCTTTCTTT. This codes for CASSPRTQPNTEAFF.

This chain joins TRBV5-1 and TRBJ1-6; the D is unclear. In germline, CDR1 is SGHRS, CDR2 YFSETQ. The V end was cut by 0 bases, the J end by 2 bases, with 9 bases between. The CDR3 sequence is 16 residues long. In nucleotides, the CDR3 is TGCGCCAGCAGCTTGGTGGAGGCCCCCTATAATTCACCCCTCCACTTT. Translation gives CASSLVEAPYNSPLHF. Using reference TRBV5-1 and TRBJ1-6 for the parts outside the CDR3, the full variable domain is KAGVTQTPRYLIKTRGQQVTLSCSPISGHRSVSWYQQTPGQGLQFLFEYFSETQRNKGNFPGRFSGRQFSNSRSEMNVSTLELGDSALYLCASSLVEAPYNSPLHFGNGTRLTVT.

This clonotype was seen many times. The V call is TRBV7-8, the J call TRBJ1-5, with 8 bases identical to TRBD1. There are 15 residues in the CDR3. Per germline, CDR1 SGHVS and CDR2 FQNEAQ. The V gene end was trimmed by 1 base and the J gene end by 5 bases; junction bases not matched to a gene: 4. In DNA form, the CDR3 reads TGTGCCAGCAGCTTAGTGACAGGGGTGGATCAGCCCCAGCATTTT. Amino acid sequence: CASSLVTGVDQPQHF.

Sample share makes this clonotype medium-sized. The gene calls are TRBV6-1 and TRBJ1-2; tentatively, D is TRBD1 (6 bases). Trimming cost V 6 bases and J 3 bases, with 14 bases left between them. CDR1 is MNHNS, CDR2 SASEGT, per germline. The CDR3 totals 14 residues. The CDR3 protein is CASSTGFRDYGYTF. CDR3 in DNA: TGTGCCAGCAGCACAGGGTTTAGGGACTATGGCTACACCTTC.

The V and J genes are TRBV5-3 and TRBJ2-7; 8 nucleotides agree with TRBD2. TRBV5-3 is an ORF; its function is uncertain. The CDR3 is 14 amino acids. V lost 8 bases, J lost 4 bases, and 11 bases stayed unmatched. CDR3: CASSAGLVMYEQYF. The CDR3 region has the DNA TGTGCCAGCAGTGCGGGACTAGTGATGTACGAGCAGTACTTC.